The 18 T cell receptor beta chains reported below all come from one sample, sequenced in a study of blood T cell repertoires in COVID-19. Method: immunoSEQ multiplex PCR; TCRdb's copy keeps in-frame clones and lacks some. The table lists 140,000 to 150,000 clones, roughly 80% of them singletons. Sequencing was carried out using peripheral blood. The receptors stem from a human donor in a cohort sampled during active COVID-19.

J is TRBJ1-1 and V is TRBV28; the match to TRBD1 covers 9 bases. CDR1 and CDR2 (germline): MDHEN, SYDVKM. The V and J ends lost 7 bases and 10 bases, in that order; junction bases with no gene match: 10. This CDR3 contains 13 residues. In nucleotides, the CDR3 is TGTGCCAGCACCCTAGGGCGGGGACAGGGAGCTTTCTTT. It specifies CASTLGRGQGAFF. Full variable domain (outside the CDR3, taken from reference TRBV28 and TRBJ1-1): DVKVTQSSRYLVKRTGEKVFLECVQDMDHENMFWYRQDPGLGLRLIYFSYDVKMKEKGDIPEGYSVSREKKERFSLILESASTNQTSMYLCASTLGRGQGAFFGQGTRLTVV.

CDR3 residues: CASSMGQGVYTF. The CDR3 DNA follows: TGTGCCAGTAGTATGGGACAGGGCGTCTACACCTTC. The chain uses TRBV19 and TRBJ1-2; 9 nucleotides match TRBD1. This CDR3 contains 12 residues. From germline, CDR1 is LNHDA and CDR2 SQIVND (reference sequence). The trim removed 3 bases at V and 10 bases at J, leaving 3 bases unmatched.

The J gene is TRBJ2-2, the V gene TRBV28, with TRBD2 identical over 14 bases. The CDR3 sequence is 21 residues long. CDR1 is MDHEN, CDR2 SYDVKM, per germline. After removal of 3 bases from V and 5 bases from J, the junction contained 17 bases not matched to a gene. CDR3 in amino acids: CASSFLRLAGGKRRATGELFF. The CDR3 DNA reads TGTGCCAGCAGTTTTCTCCGACTAGCGGGGGGGAAAAGACGGGCTACCGGGGAGCTGTTTTTT.

The chain combines TRBV24-1 with TRBJ1-4; D gene uncertain. This CDR3 spans 15 amino acids. Trimming took 4 bases from V and 8 from J, leaving 16 bases between them. Germline assignment: CDR1 KGHDR and CDR2 SFDVKD. In DNA form, the CDR3 reads TGTGCCACCAGTGACAGCCGGGGAGTGGCAGAAAAACTGTTTTTT. Translating gives CATSDSRGVAEKLFF.

This chain links TRBV12-3 or TRBV12-4 with TRBJ1-1, with 8 nucleotides matching TRBD1. This CDR3 is 13 amino acids long. V dropped 6 bases and J dropped 3; count of bases not matched to a gene: 3. The DNA of the CDR3 is TGTGCCAGCAGCCTGGACAGGGACACTGAAGCTTTCTTT. Amino acids: CASSLDRDTEAFF.

The rearrangement links TRBV3-1 (or the pseudogene TRBV3-2) to TRBJ2-5; D is perhaps TRBD2 (6 bases). The CDR3 length is 19 residues. CDR1 LGHDT and CDR2 YNNKEL come from the germline V gene (reference sequence). With 4 bases removed from V and 2 bases from J, the gap between germline ends came to 26 bases. Here the CDR3 DNA reads TGTGCCAGCAGCCTATACCGGGGGACGGCAGCGCGGGCGCAAGAGACCCAGTACTTC. It encodes CASSLYRGTAARAQETQYF.

The rearrangement uses TRBV21-1 and TRBJ2-1; the table calls TRBD2, which could not be checked here. TRBV21-1 is a known pseudogene. This CDR3 is built from 18 residues. The CDR3 loop is CASSKSRTSGRYYNEQFF. CDR3 bases: TGTGCCAGCAGCAAGTCTCGGACTAGCGGGAGGTACTACAATGAGCAGTTCTTC.

J is TRBJ2-5 and V is TRBV7-3, with TRBD2 matching 7 bases. The CDR3 has 14 residues. Germline V gives CDR1 SGHTA, CDR2 FQGTGA. V lost 2 bases, J lost 4 bases, and 4 bases stayed unmatched. The CDR3 spells CASSLSGRGETQYF. The CDR3 region has the DNA TGTGCCAGCAGCTTATCGGGGAGGGGAGAGACCCAGTACTTC.

Worth noting for this clone: At one of its ends the junction is not consistent with the germline gene, which may arise from a read error. The chain is built from TRBV7-7 and TRBJ2-5, with 12 bases aligning to TRBD2. The CDR3 is 16 residues long. Germline loops: CDR1 SSHAT, CDR2 FNYEAQ (reference sequence). The DNA for the CDR3 is TGTGCTAGCAGCGCCAAGACTAGCGGGGGCGAAGAGACCCAGTACTTC. It is translated as CASSAKTSGGEETQYF.

V and J are TRBV3-1 (or the pseudogene TRBV3-2) and TRBJ2-5; possible D gene TRBD2, 6 bases. This CDR3 region has 14 residues. Germline V lookup: CDR1 LGHDT, CDR2 YNNKEL (reference sequence). Trimming stripped 1 base from V and 6 bases from J, with 12 bases between. CDR3 residues: CASSQGGEIKTQYF. For the CDR3, the DNA is TGTGCCAGCAGCCAAGGGGGGGAGATCAAGACCCAGTACTTC.

J is TRBJ2-5 and V is TRBV18, with 11 bases lining up with TRBD2. The CDR3 has 19 amino acids. After removal of 3 bases from V and 2 bases from J, the junction contained 14 bases not matched to a gene. CDR1 is KGHSH and CDR2 is LQKENI in the germline V gene. The CDR3 DNA is TGTGCCAGCTCACCCCTATGGGAAGCTAGCGGGAGGCCACAAGAGACCCAGTACTTC. Its protein is CASSPLWEASGRPQETQYF.

V and J are TRBV5-1 and TRBJ1-1; 10 bases are shared with TRBD1. Germline V gene sequence: CDR1 SGHRS, CDR2 YFSETQ. V gave up 4 bases and J gave up 2 bases; unmatched junction bases: 5. The CDR3 spans 15 residues. The CDR3 region is CASSGTGDTNTEAFF. DNA of the CDR3: TGCGCCAGCAGCGGGACAGGGGATACTAACACTGAAGCTTTCTTT.

The chain joins TRBV14 to TRBJ2-5, with 8 positions matching TRBD1. V dropped 5 bases and J dropped 2; count of bases not matched to a gene: 4. Germline V gene lookup returns CDR1 SGHDN and CDR2 FVKESK. The CDR3 contains 14 residues. As DNA, the CDR3 is TGTGCCAGCAGCGCCCGACAGGGGCAAGAGACCCAGTACTTC. It specifies CASSARQGQETQYF.

V is TRBV20-1 and J is TRBJ2-3; TRBD2 aligns across 9 bases. CDR3 length: 15 residues. Germline CDR1 is DFQATT and CDR2 is SNEGSKA (reference sequence). Trimming removed 3 bases from V and 0 bases from J; junction bases left unmatched: 4. For the CDR3, the DNA is TGCAGTGCTAGTTCTAGCGGGGCTAGCACAGATACGCAGTATTTT. This gives the protein CSASSSGASTDTQYF.

The chain combines TRBV29-1 with TRBJ1-4, with 7 bases that match TRBD1. Germline values: CDR1 SQVTM, CDR2 ANQGSEA. This CDR3 is 13 amino acids long. After removal of 4 bases from V and 4 bases from J, the junction contained 3 bases not matched to a gene. The CDR3 here is CSVVTGDNEKLFF. CDR3 sequence (DNA): TGCAGCGTTGTAACAGGGGATAATGAAAAACTGTTTTTT.

The CDR3 sequence is CASNPGGYNEQFF. The CDR3 DNA reads as TGTGCCAGTAATCCAGGGGGCTACAATGAGCAGTTCTTC. V usage is TRBV19 and J usage is TRBJ2-1; 7 bases are shared with TRBD1. With 7 bases clipped from V and 3 bases from J, the junction kept 3 bases outside the gene matches. The CDR3 sequence is 13 residues long. Germline CDR1 LNHDA, CDR2 SQIVND (reference sequence). The full variable domain, its missing parts supplied by reference TRBV19 and TRBJ2-1, is DGGITQSPKYLFRKEGQNVTLSCEQNLNHDAMYWYRQDPGQGLRLIYYSQIVNDFQKGDIAEGYSVSREKKESFPLTVTSAQKNPTAFYLCASNPGGYNEQFFGPGTRLTVL.

The rearrangement joins TRBV5-6 to TRBJ1-6; 7 bases fit TRBD1. V shed 4 bases, J shed 7 bases, and the junction held 8 bases outside the gene matches. The CDR3 totals 15 residues. The germline gives CDR1 SGHDT, CDR2 YYEEEE. The CDR3 loop reads CASSHQGGGNSPLHF. DNA of the CDR3: TGTGCCAGCAGCCACCAGGGGGGAGGAAATTCACCCCTCCACTTT.

V is TRBV5-8 and J is TRBJ1-1, with a weak D call TRBD1 (5 bases). The CDR3 sequence is 15 residues long. V dropped 5 bases and J dropped 4 bases, with 18 bases sitting between them. The germline CDR1 and CDR2 sequences are SGHTS and YDEGEE. The CDR3 nucleotides read TGTGCCAGCAGGACGTCCGAGGTGGGGGGCACTGAAGCTTTCTTT. Amino acids: CASRTSEVGGTEAFF. Complete variable domain (other parts from reference TRBV5-8 and TRBJ1-1): EAGVTQSPTHLIKTRGQQATLRCSPISGHTSVYWYQQALGLGLQFLLWYDEGEERNRGNFPPRFSGRQFPNYSSELNVNALELEDSALYLCASRTSEVGGTEAFFGQGTRLTVV.